These 18 T cell receptor beta chains came from one sample sequenced in a study of human T cells and chemical hapten exposure (dated by TCRdb to 2020 to 2022). The label giving this sample's time point can be read as: pre-sensitization, week 0. The label giving this sample's treatment or condition can be read as: therapeutic diphenylcyclopropenone sensitization with weekly scalp DPC. Receptor libraries were prepared by RACE. Sequenced using a NextSeq 500. TCRdb itself trimmed the public reads at Q25 with fastp, ran MiXCR and retained productive beta chains. All rows with the same CDR3 protein become a single entry with the most common DNA and genes. For this sample the table gives 150,000 to 200,000 distinct CDR3 sequences, of which roughly 30% were detected only once. 2.9% of the sample is taken by the ten largest. The sequenced sample was whole blood, obtained in connection with sensitization to the hapten diphenylcyclopropenone (DPC). All receptors derive from a young woman with alopecia areata. Some clones in this sample may be carry-over from other donors' samples.

This clonotype was detected only a few times. This sequence joins TRBV7-9 and TRBJ2-1; TRBD1 matches at 8 bases. The CDR3 sequence is 14 residues long. V lost 5 bases and J lost 5; bases outside the gene matches: 5. Per germline, CDR1 SEHNR and CDR2 FQNEAQ (reference sequence). The CDR3 spells CASSAGTGHNEQFF. The CDR3 DNA reads as TGTGCCAGCAGCGCCGGGACAGGACACAATGAGCAGTTCTTC.

This clonotype turned up a few times. The chain couples TRBV29-1 to TRBJ2-2; 10 positions agree with TRBD2. The CDR3 is 14 residues long. J was trimmed by 5 bases and V by 5 bases; bases with no gene match: 5. The germline V gene has CDR1 SQVTM and CDR2 ANQGSEA. The CDR3 sequence: CSVKAGGNTGELFF. Here the CDR3 DNA reads TGCAGCGTTAAAGCGGGAGGGAATACCGGGGAGCTGTTTTTT.

The genes are TRBV4-3 and TRBJ2-3; D possibly corresponds to TRBD2 (6 bases). The CDR3 is 16 amino acids. Germline V gene sequence: CDR1 LGHNA, CDR2 YSLEER. V lost 0 bases and J lost 0, with 10 bases in between. The CDR3 bases are TGCGCCAGCAGCCAAGATTGGAGGGCTAGCACAGATACGCAGTATTTT. Protein sequence: CASSQDWRASTDTQYF.

The chain has TRBV7-9 and TRBJ2-7; no definite D call. Germline V gene data show CDR1 as SEHNR and CDR2 as FQNEAQ (reference sequence). V gave up 5 bases and J gave up 5 bases, with 13 bases separating them. The CDR3 runs 13 residues. Here the CDR3 reads CASSPPTANEQYF. The CDR3 DNA follows: TGTGCCAGCAGCCCCCCCACCGCCAACGAGCAGTACTTC.

The gene calls are TRBV7-2 and TRBJ2-5; D is possibly TRBD1 (5 bases). The CDR3 is 14 residues long. V was pared by 2 bases and J by 1 base, with 8 bases between. CDR1 and CDR2 (germline): SGHTA, FQGNSA. This CDR3 is CASSLSRAQETQYF. CDR3 DNA: TGTGCCAGCAGCTTAAGCAGGGCCCAAGAGACCCAGTACTTC. Full variable domain (rest looked up from reference TRBV7-2 and TRBJ2-5): GAGVSQSPSNKVTEKGKDVELRCDPISGHTALYWYRQSLGQGLEFLIYFQGNSAPDKSGLPSDRFSAERTGGSVSTLTIQRTQQEDSAVYLCASSLSRAQETQYFGPGTRLLVL.

The chain is built from TRBV9 and TRBJ1-3; possible D gene TRBD1, 5 bases. Looked up from germline, CDR1 is SGDLS and CDR2 is YYNGEE. The CDR3 runs to 15 residues. The V and J ends lost 4 bases and 3 bases respectively, with 14 bases between them. The CDR3 DNA follows: TGTGCCAGCAGCCCTCAGGACACCCTTGGAAACACCATATATTTT. It is translated as CASSPQDTLGNTIYF.

This chain connects TRBV29-1 to TRBJ1-5; tentatively, D is TRBD1 (6 bases). V was trimmed by 4 bases and J by 5 bases, leaving 12 bases between them. CDR1 and CDR2 (germline): SQVTM, ANQGSEA. The length of the CDR3 is 13 residues. In nucleotides, the CDR3 is TGCAGCGTTGCCCCCCACAGGGATCAGCCCCAGCATTTT. Its protein product is CSVAPHRDQPQHF.

This rearrangement joins TRBV10-3 to TRBJ1-5; no firm D call. This CDR3 region has 14 residues. Trimming cost V 3 bases and J 6 bases, with 12 bases left between them. Per germline, CDR1 ENHRY and CDR2 SYGVKD. CDR3 protein: CAISDRQSGQPQHF. In DNA form, the CDR3 reads TGTGCCATCAGTGATCGGCAGTCCGGTCAGCCCCAGCATTTT.

This sequence joins TRBV2 and TRBJ1-1; weak D call: TRBD1 (5 bases). CDR3 length: 14 amino acids. Germline values: CDR1 SNHLY, CDR2 FYNNEI. Deletions cut 6 bases from V and 11 bases from J, with 22 bases between. The CDR3 coding sequence is TGTGCCAGCAGCCCGGGACGCCCACAGCTGGAGGCTTTCTTT. It translates to CASSPGRPQLEAFF. Filled out from reference TRBV2 and TRBJ1-1, the complete variable domain reads EPEVTQTPSHQVTQMGQEVILRCVPISNHLYFYWYRQILGQKVEFLVSFYNNEISEKSEIFDDQFSVERPDGSNFTLKIRSTKLEDSAMYFCASSPGRPQLEAFFGQGTRLTVV.

The J gene is TRBJ2-1, the V gene TRBV29-1, with D possibly matching TRBD2 (7 bases). Germline V gene data show CDR1 as SQVTM and CDR2 as ANQGSEA. Trimming stripped 2 bases from V and 7 bases from J, with 21 bases between. The CDR3 has 16 amino acids. The CDR3 nucleotides are TGCAGCGTTGAAATCTATTGGGAGGGGGGAAAGAATGAGCAGTTCTTC. It encodes CSVEIYWEGGKNEQFF.

Only a few counts were recorded for this clonotype. The V call is TRBV29-1, the J call TRBJ2-5, with D possibly being TRBD1 or TRBD2 (7 bases each). This CDR3 spans 15 amino acids. CDR1 and CDR2 from the germline V gene are SQVTM and ANQGSEA. V was shortened by 6 bases and J by 1 base, with 18 bases between the two germline ends. For the CDR3, the DNA is TGCAGCGTCCCTCTACCAGGGGGGGCCCAAGAGACCCAGTACTTC. Its translation: CSVPLPGGAQETQYF.

This clonotype was counted a few times. The chain couples TRBV15 to TRBJ2-1; the D is unclear. Germline-derived CDR1 and CDR2 are LNHNV and YYDKDF (reference sequence). The CDR3 loop spans 12 amino acids. V was shortened by 0 bases and J by 13 bases, with 10 bases between the two germline ends. The CDR3 region is CATSRDLGLQFF. In DNA, the CDR3 is TGTGCCACCAGCAGAGATCTCGGCCTCCAGTTCTTC. The full variable domain, in which reference TRBV15 and TRBJ2-1 provide the parts outside the CDR3, is DAMVIQNPRYQVTQFGKPVTLSCSQTLNHNVMYWYQQKSSQAPKLLFHYYDKDFNNEADTPDNFQSRRPNTSFCFLDIRSPGLGDTAMYLCATSRDLGLQFFGPGTRLTVL.

This clonotype turned up a few times. The rearrangement uses TRBV27 and TRBJ1-1; TRBD1 agrees at 7 bases. J gave up 0 bases and V 6 bases, and 7 bases lay outside the gene matches. CDR1 is MNHEY and CDR2 is SMNVEV in the germline V gene (reference sequence). The CDR3 runs to 15 residues. This CDR3 reads CASRRGQEMNTEAFF. The CDR3 DNA follows: TGTGCCAGCAGGCGAGGACAGGAGATGAACACTGAAGCTTTCTTT.

This clonotype has a count of ten or more. This chain links TRBV2 with TRBJ1-5, with a possible D match to TRBD1 (5 bases). CDR3 length equals 14 residues. Germline CDR1 reads SNHLY; CDR2 reads FYNNEI. Trimming stripped 5 bases from V and 5 bases from J, with 13 bases between. CDR3 sequence reads: CASSTRGRDQPQHF. CDR3 in DNA: TGTGCCAGCAGTACCCGGGGCCGCGATCAGCCCCAGCATTTT.

This clonotype was recorded a few times. The chain combines TRBV9 with TRBJ1-6, with a weak D call TRBD1 (6 bases). The length of the CDR3 is 15 residues. The ends were cut back, 3 bases at V and 7 bases at J, with 14 bases in the middle. Germline V gene data show CDR1 as SGDLS and CDR2 as YYNGEE. For the CDR3, the DNA is TGTGCCAGCAGCGGATTACAGGGCGGCAATTCACCCCTCCACTTT. This encodes CASSGLQGGNSPLHF.

This clonotype showed up just a few times. The chain employs TRBV30 and TRBJ2-2; unclear D gene. The ends were cut back, 3 bases at V and 4 bases at J, with 9 bases in the middle. The CDR3 totals 13 residues. Germline assignment: CDR1 GTSNPN and CDR2 SVGIG (reference sequence). In nucleotides, the CDR3 is TGTGCCTGGAGGCCGACGGGCACCGGGGAGCTGTTTTTT. Translating it yields CAWRPTGTGELFF.

The chain has TRBV5-1 and TRBJ2-2; a weak D match, TRBD1 (6 bases). V lost 0 bases to trimming and J lost 8 bases, with 14 bases between them. Germline values: CDR1 SGHRS, CDR2 YFSETQ. The CDR3 covers 15 residues. In DNA form, the CDR3 reads TGCGCCAGCAGCTTGGAGTCGGCCAGGGGTGGGGAGCTGTTTTTT. This codes for CASSLESARGGELFF.

This clonotype was seen a handful of times. The chain joins TRBV7-2 to TRBJ2-1, with D possibly matching TRBD2 (5 bases). V gave up 8 bases and J gave up 4 bases, with 21 bases separating them. There are 16 residues in the CDR3. Germline CDR1 and CDR2: SGHTA and FQGNSA. The CDR3 region is CASQTGLTRMYNEQFF. The CDR3 DNA is TGTGCCAGCCAAACCGGACTGACTCGAATGTACAATGAGCAGTTCTTC.